The rows below give T cell receptor beta chains drawn from one sample of a study of shared clonotypes between healthy human individuals. Measured with immunoSEQ multiplex PCR; TCRdb has only the in-frame clones, and not every one. The table includes about 1 million clones, approximately 68% detected once. The sequenced sample was memory CD4+ T cells sorted from blood. Receptors were obtained from a man aged 18 to 30 in good health. CDR3s include the opening cysteine and the closing phenylalanine or tryptophan. The order of the fields is V gene, J gene, D gene, clone size, CDR3 protein, CDR3 DNA. D genes are given only for firm matches. Rows give clone size only sometimes, using once, few, many, or a class for an expanded clone.

TRBV2	TRBJ2-7	TRBD2	NA	CASRAGGLSYEQYF	TGTGCCAGCAGAGCGGGGGGCCTCTCCTACGAGCAGTACTTC
TRBV5-1	TRBJ1-6	TRBD1	NA	CASSWTGKDSPLHF	TGCGCCAGCAGCTGGACAGGGAAAGATTCACCCCTCCACTTT
TRBV10-3	TRBJ1-2	NA	NA	CAISGSEGGNPYGYTF	TGTGCCATCAGTGGGTCGGAGGGGGGAAATCCCTATGGCTACACCTTC
TRBV2	TRBJ2-7	TRBD2	NA	CASSGTSGLYEQYF	TGTGCCAGCAGTGGGACTAGCGGTCTCTACGAGCAGTACTTC
TRBV7-9	TRBJ1-2	NA	few	CASSPDGYGYTF	TGTGCCAGCAGCCCTGACGGCTATGGCTACACCTTC
TRBV10-1	TRBJ1-5	TRBD1	NA	CASTKYRGQPQHF	TGCGCCAGCACCAAATACAGGGGTCAGCCCCAGCATTTT
TRBV6-5	TRBJ1-1	NA	many	CASSYSRQKNTEAFF	TGTGCCAGCAGTTACTCGAGGCAGAAGAACACTGAAGCTTTCTTT
TRBV21-1	TRBJ2-5	NA	NA	CASISLGQGGETQYF	TGTGCCAGCATTTCCCTCGGACAGGGTGGAGAGACCCAGTACTTC
TRBV5-1	TRBJ1-2	NA	once	CASSRSPRDGYTF	TGCGCCAGCAGCCGCAGCCCCAGGGATGGCTACACCTTC
TRBV4-1	TRBJ1-3	TRBD1	NA	CASSPTGESSGNTIYF	TGCGCCAGCAGCCCTACAGGGGAGAGCTCTGGAAACACCATATATTTT
TRBV7-9	TRBJ2-1	NA	many	CASSESTYNEQFF	TGTGCCAGCAGCGAGAGTACCTACAATGAGCAGTTCTTC
TRBV5-5	TRBJ2-3	NA	NA	CASSWEAGGTDTQYF	TGTGCCAGCAGCTGGGAGGCAGGGGGGACAGATACGCAGTATTTT
TRBV5-1	TRBJ2-7	TRBD2	NA	CASSAPGRGSSYEQYF	TGCGCCAGCAGCGCCCCGGGGAGGGGAAGCTCCTACGAGCAGTACTTC
TRBV10-3	TRBJ2-3	NA	NA	CAISEGDGTDTQYF	TGTGCCATCAGTGAGGGGGACGGCACAGATACGCAGTATTTT
TRBV6-5	TRBJ2-2	NA	NA	CASSITSWGAGELFF	TGTGCCAGCAGTATAACTAGCTGGGGCGCCGGGGAGCTGTTTTTT
TRBV12-2	TRBJ1-5	NA	NA	CASRSMGDCYSNQPQHF	TGTGCAAGTCGCTCAATGGGGGACTGCTATAGCAATCAGCCCCAGCATTTT
TRBV12-2	TRBJ2-7	NA	NA	CASRSGYSYEQYF	TGTGCAAGTCGCTCGGGGTATTCCTACGAGCAGTACTTC
TRBV21-1	TRBJ2-3	NA	NA	CASSKVDTQYF	TGTGCCAGCAGCAAAGTGGATACGCAGTATTTT
TRBV9	TRBJ1-1	TRBD1	many	CASSVGLGGQGYVNTEAFF	TGTGCCAGCAGCGTAGGCCTTGGGGGACAGGGGTACGTGAACACTGAAGCTTTCTTT
TRBV10-3	TRBJ2-2	TRBD1	NA	CAISDQGTGATGELFF	TGTGCCATCAGTGATCAAGGGACAGGGGCCACCGGGGAGCTGTTTTTT
TRBV5-5	TRBJ2-7	TRBD2	NA	CASSLTSGSSYEQYF	TGTGCCAGCAGCTTGACTAGCGGGAGCTCCTACGAGCAGTACTTC
TRBV6-5	TRBJ2-7	NA	NA	CATRGSYEQYF	TGTGCCACAAGGGGGTCCTACGAGCAGTACTTC
TRBV5-8	TRBJ1-1	NA	NA	CASSSRYTEAFF	TGTGCCAGCAGCTCACGATACACTGAAGCTTTCTTT
TRBV4-2	TRBJ1-1	NA	NA	CASSQSDKVEAFF	TGTGCCAGCAGCCAATCGGATAAGGTTGAAGCTTTCTTT
TRBV6-1	TRBJ1-6	NA	few	CASSGETAANSPLHF	TGTGCCAGCAGTGGCGAGACGGCCGCAAATTCACCCCTCCACTTT
TRBV7-2	TRBJ1-1	NA	NA	CASSLQENTEAFF	TGTGCCAGCAGTCTACAGGAGAACACTGAAGCTTTCTTT
TRBV19	TRBJ2-4	TRBD2	NA	CASSQAGGGKNIQYF	TGTGCCAGTAGTCAGGCGGGAGGGGGCAAAAACATTCAGTACTTC
TRBV28	TRBJ1-5	TRBD1	NA	CASRQQGAKNQPQHF	TGTGCCAGCAGGCAACAGGGGGCGAAGAATCAGCCCCAGCATTTT
TRBV4-1	TRBJ1-6	NA	few	CASSQDSGTLYNSPLHF	TGCGCCAGCAGCCAAGATTCGGGGACTCTCTATAATTCACCCCTCCACTTT
TRBV4-1	TRBJ2-5	TRBD2	NA	CASSQVPVGGLAGKETQYF	TGCGCCAGCAGCCAAGTCCCTGTGGGGGGACTAGCGGGTAAAGAGACCCAGTACTTC
TRBV10-3	TRBJ2-7	NA	NA	CAISSASYEQYF	TGTGCCATCAGTTCAGCTTCCTACGAGCAGTACTTC